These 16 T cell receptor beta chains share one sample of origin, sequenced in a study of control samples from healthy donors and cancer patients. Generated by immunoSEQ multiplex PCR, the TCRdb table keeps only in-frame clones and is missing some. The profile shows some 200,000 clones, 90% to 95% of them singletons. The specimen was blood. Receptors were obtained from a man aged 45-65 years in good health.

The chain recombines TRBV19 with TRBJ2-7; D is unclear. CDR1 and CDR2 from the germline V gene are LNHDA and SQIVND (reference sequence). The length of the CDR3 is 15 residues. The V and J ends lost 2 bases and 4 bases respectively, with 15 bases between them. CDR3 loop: CASSITPDRRYEQYF. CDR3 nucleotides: TGTGCCAGTAGTATAACTCCCGATAGGAGATACGAGCAGTACTTC.

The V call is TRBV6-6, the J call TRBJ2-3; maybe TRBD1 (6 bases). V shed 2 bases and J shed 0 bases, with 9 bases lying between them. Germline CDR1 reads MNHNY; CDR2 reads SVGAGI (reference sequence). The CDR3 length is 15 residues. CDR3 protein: CASSYPGQSTDTQYF. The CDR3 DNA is TGTGCCAGCAGTTACCCGGGACAAAGCACAGATACGCAGTATTTT.

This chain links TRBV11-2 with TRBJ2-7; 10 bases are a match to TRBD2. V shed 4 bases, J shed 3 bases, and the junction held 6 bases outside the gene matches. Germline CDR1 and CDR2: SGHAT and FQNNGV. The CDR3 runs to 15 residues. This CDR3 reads CASSYSGGADYEQYF. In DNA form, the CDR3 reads TGTGCCAGCAGCTACAGCGGGGGGGCTGACTACGAGCAGTACTTC.

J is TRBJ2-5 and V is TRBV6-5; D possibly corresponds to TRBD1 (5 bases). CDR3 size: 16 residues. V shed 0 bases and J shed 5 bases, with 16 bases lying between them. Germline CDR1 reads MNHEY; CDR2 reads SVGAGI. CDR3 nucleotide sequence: TGTGCCAGCAGTTACTCCCAGGGTTCCCTGGGGGAGACCCAGTACTTC. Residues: CASSYSQGSLGETQYF.

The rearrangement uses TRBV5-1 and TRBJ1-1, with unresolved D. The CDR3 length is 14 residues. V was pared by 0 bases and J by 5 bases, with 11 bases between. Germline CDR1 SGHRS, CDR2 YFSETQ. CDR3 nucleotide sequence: TGCGCCAGCAGCTTGGATAGTGGGCGAACTGAAGCTTTCTTT. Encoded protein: CASSLDSGRTEAFF.

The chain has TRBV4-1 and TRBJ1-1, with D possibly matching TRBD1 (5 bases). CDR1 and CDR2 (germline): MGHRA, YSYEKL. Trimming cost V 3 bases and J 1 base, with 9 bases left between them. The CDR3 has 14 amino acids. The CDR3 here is CASSHRQQNTEAFF. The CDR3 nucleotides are TGCGCCAGCAGCCACCGACAGCAGAACACTGAAGCTTTCTTT.

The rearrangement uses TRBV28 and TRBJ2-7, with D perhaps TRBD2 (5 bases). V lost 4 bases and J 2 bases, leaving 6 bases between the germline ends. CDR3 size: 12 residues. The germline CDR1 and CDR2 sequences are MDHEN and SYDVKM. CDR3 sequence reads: CASSSGTYEQYF. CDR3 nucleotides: TGTGCCAGCAGTTCCGGGACCTACGAGCAGTACTTC.

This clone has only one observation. The chain's CDR3 is CASTRGPYEQYV. DNA for the CDR3: TGTGCCAGCACCAGGGGACCCTACGAGCAGTACGTC. This chain links TRBV5-5 with TRBJ2-7, with D perhaps matching TRBD1 (6 bases). Germline loops: CDR1 SGHKS, CDR2 YYEKEE (reference sequence). Trimming took 6 bases from V and 2 from J, leaving 9 bases between them. The length of the CDR3 is 12 residues.

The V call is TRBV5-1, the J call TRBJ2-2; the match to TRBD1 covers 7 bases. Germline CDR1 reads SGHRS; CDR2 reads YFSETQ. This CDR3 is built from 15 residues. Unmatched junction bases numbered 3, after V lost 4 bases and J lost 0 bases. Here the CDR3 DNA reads TGCGCCAGCAGCCAGGGACAGCCGAACACCGGGGAGCTGTTTTTT. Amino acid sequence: CASSQGQPNTGELFF.

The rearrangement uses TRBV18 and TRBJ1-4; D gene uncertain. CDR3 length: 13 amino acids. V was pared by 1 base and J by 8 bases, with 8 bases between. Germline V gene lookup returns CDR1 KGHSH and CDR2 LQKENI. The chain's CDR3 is CASSPLPQEKLFF. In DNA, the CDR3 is TGTGCCAGCTCACCACTTCCCCAAGAAAAACTGTTTTTT.

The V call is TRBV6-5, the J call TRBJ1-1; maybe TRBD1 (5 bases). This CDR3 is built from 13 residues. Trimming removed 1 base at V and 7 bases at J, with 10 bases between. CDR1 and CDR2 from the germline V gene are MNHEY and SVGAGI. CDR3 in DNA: TGTGCCAGCAGTTACTTACGGGGGGTTGAAGCTTTCTTT. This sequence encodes CASSYLRGVEAFF.

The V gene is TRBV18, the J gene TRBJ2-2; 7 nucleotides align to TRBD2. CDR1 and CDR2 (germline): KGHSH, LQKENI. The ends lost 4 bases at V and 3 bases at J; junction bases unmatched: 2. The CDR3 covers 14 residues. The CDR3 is CASSRREDTGELFF. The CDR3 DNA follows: TGTGCCAGCTCACGCCGGGAGGACACCGGGGAGCTGTTTTTT.

CDR3 protein: CASSSDRPVNQPQHF. In DNA, the CDR3 is TGTGCCAGCAGTTCGGACAGGCCGGTGAATCAGCCCCAGCATTTT. This rearrangement joins TRBV6-2 or TRBV6-3 to TRBJ1-5; 7 bases are a match to TRBD1. The CDR3 totals 15 residues. Per germline, CDR1 MNHEY and CDR2 SVGEGT. Unmatched junction bases numbered 7, after V lost 4 bases and J lost 4 bases.

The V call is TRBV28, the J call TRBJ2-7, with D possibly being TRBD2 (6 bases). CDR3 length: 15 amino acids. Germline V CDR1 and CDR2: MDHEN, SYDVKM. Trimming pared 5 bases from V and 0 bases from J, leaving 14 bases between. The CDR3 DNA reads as TGTGCCAGCAGTGGGGGAGGTCGAAGCTCCTACGAGCAGTACTTC. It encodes CASSGGGRSSYEQYF.

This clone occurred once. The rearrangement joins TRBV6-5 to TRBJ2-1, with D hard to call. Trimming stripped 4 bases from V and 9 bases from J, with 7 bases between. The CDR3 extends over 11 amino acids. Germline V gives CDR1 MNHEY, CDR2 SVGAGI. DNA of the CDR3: TGTGCCAGCAGTTCTCAGCGTGAGCAGTTCTTC. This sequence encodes CASSSQREQFF.

The chain's CDR3 is CASSWGQGDQETQYF. CDR3 sequence (DNA): TGTGCCAGCAGCTGGGGACAGGGGGACCAAGAGACCCAGTACTTC. The chain joins TRBV7-9 to TRBJ2-5, with 11 nucleotides matching TRBD1. This CDR3 has 15 residues. The germline CDR1 and CDR2 sequences are SEHNR and FQNEAQ (reference sequence). V shed 4 bases and J 0 bases; nucleotides not matched to a gene: 1.